These 9 T cell receptor beta chains came from one sample sequenced in a study of cytomegalovirus exposure and HLA in healthy donors. A multiplex PCR was run with 60 Vbeta primers and 13 Jbeta primers. Assay used: immunoSEQ multiplex PCR; TCRdb lists only in-frame clones, some missing. Of approximately 180,000 clones listed, more than 75% were seen once; the top ten hold more than 1.5%. The specimen was PBMCs. The source of these receptors is a woman between 18 and 29 years old in good health and CMV-seronegative.

The V call is TRBV11-2, the J call TRBJ1-2, with D perhaps matching TRBD1 (5 bases). The CDR3 covers 13 residues. Germline V gives CDR1 SGHAT, CDR2 FQNNGV. V was trimmed by 4 bases and J by 8 bases, leaving 14 bases between them. The DNA for the CDR3 is TGTGCCAGCAGCTCCCCCGGGGGTGGCGGCTACACCTTC. The encoded protein is CASSSPGGGGYTF.

V is TRBV28 and J is TRBJ2-2; 7 nucleotides align to TRBD1. Losses at the gene ends were 4 bases for V and 5 bases for J; bases not matched to a gene: 7. The CDR3 contains 15 residues. Germline values: CDR1 MDHEN, CDR2 SYDVKM. The CDR3 loop is CASSSGQVFTGELFF. CDR3 coding DNA: TGTGCCAGCAGTTCCGGACAGGTTTTTACCGGGGAGCTGTTTTTT.

This clone was seen more than once but under ten times. The chain joins TRBV19 to TRBJ1-1, with TRBD1 matching over 10 bases. This CDR3 is 14 amino acids long. Germline CDR1 LNHDA, CDR2 SQIVND (reference sequence). The V segment lost 6 bases and the J segment 5 bases; nucleotides outside the gene matches: 6. CDR3 region: CASRTGGPRTEAFF. The CDR3, as DNA: TGTGCCAGTAGGACAGGGGGCCCCAGAACTGAAGCTTTCTTT. Full variable domain (missing parts from reference TRBV19 and TRBJ1-1): DGGITQSPKYLFRKEGQNVTLSCEQNLNHDAMYWYRQDPGQGLRLIYYSQIVNDFQKGDIAEGYSVSREKKESFPLTVTSAQKNPTAFYLCASRTGGPRTEAFFGQGTRLTVV.

V usage is TRBV5-1 and J usage is TRBJ1-4; 7 nucleotides match TRBD1. The CDR3 is made up of 15 amino acids. Trimming removed 2 bases from V and 3 bases from J; junction bases left unmatched: 4. CDR1 is SGHRS, CDR2 YFSETQ, per germline. The CDR3 sequence is CASSFGQVANEKLFF. The CDR3 DNA follows: TGCGCCAGCAGCTTCGGACAGGTGGCTAATGAAAAACTGTTTTTT.

The chain uses TRBV9 and TRBJ2-7, with D maybe TRBD2 (6 bases). The CDR3 has 13 residues. Germline CDR1 reads SGDLS; CDR2 reads YYNGEE. V lost 7 bases and J 3 bases, leaving 14 bases between the germline ends. CDR3 protein: CASGGSAGYEQYF. In nucleotides, the CDR3 is TGTGCCAGCGGCGGCTCAGCGGGCTACGAGCAGTACTTC.

The chain is built from TRBV7-9 and TRBJ2-7, with a possible D match to TRBD2 (5 bases). The ends were cut back, 5 bases at V and 6 bases at J, with 11 bases in the middle. The CDR3 length is 12 residues. Germline loops: CDR1 SEHNR, CDR2 FQNEAQ (reference sequence). The CDR3 loop is CASSPGGSEQYF. The CDR3 DNA follows: TGTGCCAGCAGCCCCGGCGGGTCCGAGCAGTACTTC.

The chain recombines TRBV5-1 with TRBJ1-2; TRBD1 agrees at 10 bases. Losses at the gene ends were 3 bases for V and 4 bases for J; bases not matched to a gene: 12. The germline V gene encodes CDR1 SGHRS and CDR2 YFSETQ. This CDR3 is 17 amino acids long. Here the CDR3 reads CASSSQRETGGVYGYTF. The CDR3 DNA follows: TGCGCCAGCAGCTCCCAAAGAGAGACAGGGGGCGTCTATGGCTACACCTTC.

Only a few counts were recorded for this clone. The V gene is TRBV15, the J gene TRBJ1-5; TRBD1 might be the D (5 bases). The CDR3 has 13 residues. V shed 4 bases and J shed 7 bases, with 11 bases lying between them. Germline V gene lookup returns CDR1 LNHNV and CDR2 YYDKDF (reference sequence). The CDR3 loop is CATSTRQTQPQHF. In DNA, the CDR3 is TGTGCCACCAGCACGAGACAGACCCAGCCCCAGCATTTT.

V is TRBV19 and J is TRBJ2-1; 13 positions match TRBD2. V shed 4 bases, J shed 5 bases, and the junction held 11 bases outside the gene matches. The germline V gene has CDR1 LNHDA and CDR2 SQIVND (reference sequence). This CDR3 is built from 18 residues. The CDR3 spells CASSTRTSGGHRNNEQFF. The CDR3 DNA is TGTGCCAGTAGTACACGGACTAGCGGGGGCCACAGGAACAATGAGCAGTTCTTC.